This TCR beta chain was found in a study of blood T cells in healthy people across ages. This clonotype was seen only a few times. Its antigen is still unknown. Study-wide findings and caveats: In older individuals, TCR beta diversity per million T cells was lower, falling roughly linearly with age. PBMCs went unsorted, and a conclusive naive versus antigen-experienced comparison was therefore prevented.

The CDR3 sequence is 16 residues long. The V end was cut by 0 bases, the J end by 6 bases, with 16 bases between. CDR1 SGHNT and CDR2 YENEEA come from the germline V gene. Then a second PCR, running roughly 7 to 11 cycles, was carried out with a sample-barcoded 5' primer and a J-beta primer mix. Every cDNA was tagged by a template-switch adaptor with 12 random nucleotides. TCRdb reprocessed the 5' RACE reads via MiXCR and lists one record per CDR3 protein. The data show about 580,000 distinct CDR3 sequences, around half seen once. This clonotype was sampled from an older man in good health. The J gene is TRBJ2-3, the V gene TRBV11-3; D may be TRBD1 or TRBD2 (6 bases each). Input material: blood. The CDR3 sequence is CASSLDLPGAPDTQYF. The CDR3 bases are TGTGCCAGCAGCTTAGATCTCCCGGGGGCACCGGATACGCAGTATTTT.